This passage covers 9 T cell receptor beta chains from one sample sequenced in a study of shared clonotypes between healthy human individuals. Measured with immunoSEQ multiplex PCR; TCRdb has only the in-frame clones, and not every one. The profile shows some 2,100,000 clones, approximately 94% of them singletons. The sequenced sample consisted of naive CD4+ T cells sorted from blood. Subset specified: CD45RA+ positively selected. The origin of the receptors is a young man in good health.

As regards this clone: Other DNA sequences in the same sample also yield this CDR3. The V and J genes are TRBV6-1 and TRBJ1-2; D unclear. The germline gives CDR1 MNHNS, CDR2 SASEGT. V lost 2 bases and J lost 4, with 5 bases in between. The CDR3 is made up of 12 amino acids. The chain's CDR3 is CASSETVYGYTF. CDR3 sequence (DNA): TGTGCCAGCAGTGAAACGGTCTATGGCTACACCTTC.

The J gene is TRBJ1-1, the V gene TRBV9, with D unresolved. Deletions cut 0 bases from V and 4 bases from J, with 10 bases between. Looked up from germline, CDR1 is SGDLS and CDR2 is YYNGEE. The CDR3 contains 14 residues. The CDR3, as DNA: TGTGCCAGCAGCGTAGCTCCAGGCCCCACTGAAGCTTTCTTT. Its translation is CASSVAPGPTEAFF.

The chain carries TRBV7-9 and TRBJ2-6, with D uncertain. The CDR3 extends over 14 amino acids. Germline CDR1 and CDR2: SEHNR and FQNEAQ (reference sequence). Trimming pared 5 bases from V and 2 bases from J, leaving 7 bases between. CDR3 DNA sequence: TGTGCCAGCAGCCTTTCCCCTGGGGCCAACGTCCTGACTTTC. Amino acids: CASSLSPGANVLTF.

The count of this clone is one. The same CDR3 is also encoded by other DNA sequences in this sample. CDR3 region: CASSVGGDGNSPLHF. CDR3 bases: TGTGCCAGCAGCGTAGGGGGGGACGGGAATTCACCCCTCCACTTT. The chain is built from TRBV9 and TRBJ1-6; a weak D match, TRBD1 (5 bases). Germline assignment: CDR1 SGDLS and CDR2 YYNGEE. This CDR3 contains 15 residues. Trimming stripped 0 bases from V and 7 bases from J, with 11 bases between.

The chain is built from TRBV7-9 and TRBJ2-7, with D maybe TRBD2 (5 bases). This CDR3 is built from 15 residues. V was trimmed by 7 bases and J by 4 bases, leaving 20 bases between them. The V gene's germline CDR1 is SEHNR and CDR2 FQNEAQ (reference sequence). CDR3 loop: CASTPGAEGKYEQYF. DNA of the CDR3: TGTGCCAGCACCCCAGGAGCAGAGGGCAAGTACGAGCAGTACTTC. Using reference TRBV7-9 and TRBJ2-7 for the parts outside the CDR3, the full variable domain is DTGVSQNPRHKITKRGQNVTFRCDPISEHNRLYWYRQTLGQGPEFLTYFQNEAQLEKSRLLSDRFSAERPKGSFSTLEIQRTEQGDSAMYLCASTPGAEGKYEQYFGPGTRLTVT.

This chain connects TRBV4-3 to TRBJ2-1; D gene ambiguous. The CDR3 is 16 residues long. V lost 0 bases, J lost 7 bases, and 16 bases lay in between. Per germline, CDR1 LGHNA and CDR2 YSLEER. The CDR3 sequence: CASSQEMLPTTNEQFF. The CDR3 coding sequence is TGCGCCAGCAGCCAAGAGATGCTCCCCACGACTAATGAGCAGTTCTTC.

V and J are TRBV9 and TRBJ2-5; D gene ambiguous. The CDR3 covers 16 residues. CDR1 is SGDLS, CDR2 YYNGEE, per germline. V was trimmed by 0 bases and J by 1 base, leaving 13 bases between them. CDR3 sequence: CASSVGAGVGQETQYF. CDR3 DNA sequence: TGTGCCAGCAGCGTAGGAGCTGGCGTGGGCCAAGAGACCCAGTACTTC.

This clone was picked up a small number of times. V usage is TRBV30 and J usage is TRBJ1-1; D remains ambiguous. Germline CDR1 is GTSNPN and CDR2 is SVGIG (reference sequence). The CDR3 length is 14 residues. Between the trimmed V and J ends, which lost 1 base and 4 bases, there was a span of 13 bases. CDR3 in DNA: TGTGCCTGGAGTGGCGGGGTTGTGGGCACTGAAGCTTTCTTT. Protein sequence: CAWSGGVVGTEAFF.

The V gene is TRBV6-5, the J gene TRBJ2-5; the match to TRBD2 covers 11 bases. V was clipped by 6 bases and J by 5 bases; unmatched bases: 8. The length of the CDR3 is 15 residues. The germline gives CDR1 MNHEY, CDR2 SVGAGI. The CDR3 here is CASRDSGGADETQYF. The CDR3 DNA is TGTGCCAGCAGGGATAGCGGGGGGGCCGATGAGACCCAGTACTTC.